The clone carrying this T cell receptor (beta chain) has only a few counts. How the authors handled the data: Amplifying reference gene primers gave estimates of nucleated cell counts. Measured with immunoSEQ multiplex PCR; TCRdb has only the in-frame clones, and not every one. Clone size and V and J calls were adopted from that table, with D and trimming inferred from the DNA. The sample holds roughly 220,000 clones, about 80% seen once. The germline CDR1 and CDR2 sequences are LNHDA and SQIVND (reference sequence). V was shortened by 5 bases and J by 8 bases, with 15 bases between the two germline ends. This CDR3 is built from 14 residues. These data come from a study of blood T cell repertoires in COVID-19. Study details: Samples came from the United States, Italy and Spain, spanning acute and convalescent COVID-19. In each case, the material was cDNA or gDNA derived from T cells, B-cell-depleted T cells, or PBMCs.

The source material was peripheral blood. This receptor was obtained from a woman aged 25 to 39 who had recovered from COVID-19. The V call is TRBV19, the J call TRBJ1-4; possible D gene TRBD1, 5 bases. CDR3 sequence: CASSSGHEGEKLFF. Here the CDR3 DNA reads TGTGCCAGTAGTTCAGGGCATGAAGGGGAAAAACTGTTTTTT.